Shown below are 21 T cell receptor beta chains from a single sample sequenced in a study of shared clonotypes between healthy human individuals. This table comes from immunoSEQ multiplex PCR, and its TCRdb copy is limited to in-frame clones, with some not included. The sample records 650,000 to 700,000 clones, less than 95% being singletons. The sequenced sample consisted of memory CD8+ T cells from PBMCs. Subset given: CD45RO+ cells pooled with CCR7-negative TemRA cells. The receptor source for this set is a man younger than 35 in good health. Some clones in this sample may be carry-over from other donors' samples.

The chain uses TRBV6-5 and TRBJ1-3; D unclear. This CDR3 spans 14 amino acids. Trimming took 1 base from V and 1 from J, leaving 5 bases between them. Germline CDR1 MNHEY, CDR2 SVGAGI. The CDR3 DNA follows: TGTGCCAGCAGTTACTTCGGTTCTGGAAACACCATATATTTT. The encoded protein is CASSYFGSGNTIYF.

The chain joins TRBV9 to TRBJ1-2; the match to TRBD1 covers 7 bases. The CDR3 sequence is 14 residues long. V shed 4 bases and J 7 bases; nucleotides not matched to a gene: 10. Germline V gene lookup returns CDR1 SGDLS and CDR2 YYNGEE. The CDR3 here is CASSLYDRVPGYTF. The CDR3 DNA sequence: TGTGCCAGCAGCCTATACGACAGGGTCCCTGGCTACACCTTC.

The rearrangement uses TRBV29-1 and TRBJ2-7, with 8 nucleotides matching TRBD2. This CDR3 has 15 residues. Germline V CDR1 and CDR2: SQVTM, ANQGSEA. The V and J ends lost 6 bases and 4 bases, in that order; junction bases with no gene match: 14. The CDR3 nucleotides are TGCAGCGTCCTGAAGTTGGCGGGAGGTATGTACGAGCAGTACTTC. The encoded protein is CSVLKLAGGMYEQYF.

This rearrangement joins TRBV7-6 to TRBJ2-7, with 7 positions matching TRBD2. J was trimmed by 4 bases and V by 1 base; bases with no gene match: 19. This CDR3 is 19 amino acids long. In germline, CDR1 is SGHVS, CDR2 FNYEAQ. CDR3 in amino acids: CASSLVIDGRAGEVYEQYF. The CDR3 DNA follows: TGTGCCAGCAGCTTAGTGATAGATGGTCGGGCGGGAGAGGTATACGAGCAGTACTTC.

As for this clone: At the DNA level, this CDR3 is encoded by other sequences in the same sample as well. The genes are TRBV5-1 and TRBJ2-7; D is unclear. Germline V gives CDR1 SGHRS, CDR2 YFSETQ. V shed 2 bases and J shed 0 bases, with 3 bases lying between them. CDR3 length: 12 residues. The CDR3 DNA sequence: TGCGCCAGCAGCTTAAGCTCCTACGAGCAGTACTTC. The encoded protein is CASSLSSYEQYF.

This clone was observed once. J is TRBJ2-1 and V is TRBV11-1, with TRBD2 identical over 10 bases. The length of the CDR3 is 15 residues. With 2 bases clipped from V and 4 bases from J, the junction kept 2 bases outside the gene matches. CDR1 and CDR2 from the germline V gene are SGHAT and FQDESV (reference sequence). In DNA form, the CDR3 reads TGTGCCAGCAGCTTACTAGCGGGAGAGTACAATGAGCAGTTCTTC. It codes for CASSLLAGEYNEQFF.

A single count supports this clone. This chain links TRBV6-6 with TRBJ1-2; no reliable D call. Trimming removed 5 bases at V and 3 bases at J, with 16 bases between. The germline gives CDR1 MNHNY, CDR2 SVGAGI (reference sequence). The length of the CDR3 is 15 residues. The CDR3 reads CASSASLSVYYGYTF. The CDR3 DNA is TGTGCCAGCAGTGCCTCCTTAAGCGTCTACTATGGCTACACCTTC.

The genes are TRBV19 and TRBJ2-5; 12 bases are shared with TRBD2. Germline V gene data show CDR1 as LNHDA and CDR2 as SQIVND (reference sequence). This CDR3 comprises 17 residues. Trimming at V came to 3 bases and at J to 5 bases, leaving 10 bases not matched to a gene. The CDR3 nucleotides are TGTGCCAGTAGTATTACGTTCCTAGCGGGAGGGACGGAGACCCAGTACTTC. Encoded protein: CASSITFLAGGTETQYF.

The chain couples TRBV27 to TRBJ2-7; TRBD2 is a possible D gene (5 bases). The CDR3 consists of 16 residues. V was shortened by 5 bases and J by 4 bases, with 21 bases between the two germline ends. CDR1 and CDR2 (germline): MNHEY, SMNVEV (reference sequence). The CDR3 DNA sequence: TGTGCCAGCAGTAATAGGATGAGTGAGGGCCCTTACGAGCAGTACTTC. Residues: CASSNRMSEGPYEQYF.

The chain is built from TRBV28 and TRBJ2-7; 9 positions agree with TRBD2. The CDR3 is 17 amino acids. Trimming removed 4 bases from V and 3 bases from J; junction bases left unmatched: 13. Germline V CDR1 and CDR2: MDHEN, SYDVKM. The CDR3: CASSYSSGTRSDYEQYF. The CDR3 nucleotides are TGTGCCAGCAGTTATTCTAGCGGGACCAGGTCTGACTACGAGCAGTACTTC.

The chain uses TRBV15 and TRBJ2-7; 8 bases line up with TRBD1. The J segment lost 4 bases and the V segment lost 8 bases, leaving 7 bases of the junction unmatched. Per germline, CDR1 LNHNV and CDR2 YYDKDF (reference sequence). This CDR3 has 13 residues. CDR3 in DNA: TGTGCCACCGCAGGGGGCGAGGCGTACGAGCAGTACTTC. It is translated as CATAGGEAYEQYF.

The genes are TRBV5-1 and TRBJ2-7; 8 bases match TRBD1. The CDR3 loop spans 14 amino acids. From germline, CDR1 is SGHRS and CDR2 YFSETQ. J lost 3 bases, V lost 2 bases, and 4 bases had no gene match. CDR3 nucleotide sequence: TGCGCCAGCAGCTTAGAGGGACAGGTCTACGAGCAGTACTTC. Amino acid sequence: CASSLEGQVYEQYF. The variable domain in full, completed from reference TRBV5-1 and TRBJ2-7, reads KAGVTQTPRYLIKTRGQQVTLSCSPISGHRSVSWYQQTPGQGLQFLFEYFSETQRNKGNFPGRFSGRQFSNSRSEMNVSTLELGDSALYLCASSLEGQVYEQYFGPGTRLTVT.

The gene calls are TRBV9 and TRBJ2-6; no reliable D call. Trimming cost V 3 bases and J 2 bases, with 6 bases left between them. Germline V gene lookup returns CDR1 SGDLS and CDR2 YYNGEE. This CDR3 has 14 residues. The CDR3 reads CASSGRTGANVLTF. The CDR3 bases are TGTGCCAGCAGCGGACGGACTGGGGCCAACGTCCTGACTTTC.

The chain carries TRBV28 and TRBJ2-5; D gene ambiguous. V shed 5 bases and J shed 4 bases, with 17 bases lying between them. Germline CDR1 reads MDHEN; CDR2 reads SYDVKM. The CDR3 has 15 amino acids. Here the CDR3 DNA reads TGTGCCAGCAGTGCCAATGCACGGCGAACAGAGACCCAGTACTTC. Its protein product is CASSANARRTETQYF.

The chain has TRBV7-9 and TRBJ1-1, with D unresolved. Looked up from germline, CDR1 is SEHNR and CDR2 is FQNEAQ (reference sequence). V dropped 4 bases and J dropped 1 base, with 7 bases sitting between them. This CDR3 has 13 amino acids. CDR3 residues: CASSSQRNTEAFF. The DNA for the CDR3 is TGTGCCAGCAGCTCACAACGGAACACTGAAGCTTTCTTT.

This clone was seen more than once but under ten times. This specimen includes other DNA sequences encoding the same CDR3. This chain uses TRBV15 with TRBJ1-1; 9 positions match TRBD1. The CDR3 loop spans 15 amino acids. V shed 2 bases, J shed 6 bases, and the junction held 7 bases outside the gene matches. CDR1 and CDR2 (germline): LNHNV, YYDKDF (reference sequence). The CDR3 loop is CATSRPHRGLPEAFF. Here the CDR3 DNA reads TGTGCCACCAGCAGACCCCACAGGGGGCTGCCTGAAGCTTTCTTT. Using reference TRBV15 and TRBJ1-1 for the parts outside the CDR3, the full variable domain is DAMVIQNPRYQVTQFGKPVTLSCSQTLNHNVMYWYQQKSSQAPKLLFHYYDKDFNNEADTPDNFQSRRPNTSFCFLDIRSPGLGDTAMYLCATSRPHRGLPEAFFGQGTRLTVV.

The chain links TRBV11-2 to TRBJ2-7; 7 positions match TRBD1. CDR3 size: 17 residues. V dropped 1 base and J dropped 2; count of bases not matched to a gene: 11. Germline V lookup: CDR1 SGHAT, CDR2 FQNNGV. The CDR3 reads CASSLGPGTAVTYEQYF. CDR3 DNA: TGTGCCAGCAGCTTAGGTCCGGGGACAGCAGTAACCTACGAGCAGTACTTC. Drawing the rest from reference TRBV11-2 and TRBJ2-7, the complete variable domain is EAGVAQSPRYKIIEKRQSVAFWCNPISGHATLYWYQQILGQGPKLLIQFQNNGVVDDSQLPKDRFSAERLKGVDSTLKIQPAKLEDSAVYLCASSLGPGTAVTYEQYFGPGTRLTVT.

This rearrangement joins TRBV19 to TRBJ1-2; 7 positions agree with TRBD1. This CDR3 comprises 13 residues. Germline V gene sequence: CDR1 LNHDA, CDR2 SQIVND (reference sequence). J gave up 8 bases and V 7 bases, and 10 bases lay outside the gene matches. The CDR3, as DNA: TGTGCCAGTACCCCGGACAGGCAAGGGGGCTACACCTTC. It translates to CASTPDRQGGYTF.

The chain employs TRBV15 and TRBJ2-7; 9 bases are a match to TRBD1. CDR3 size: 15 residues. Looked up from germline, CDR1 is LNHNV and CDR2 is YYDKDF (reference sequence). After removal of 4 bases from V and 2 bases from J, the junction contained 6 bases not matched to a gene. The CDR3 spells CATSIGTGHTYEQYF. The DNA for the CDR3 is TGTGCCACCAGCATCGGGACAGGGCATACCTACGAGCAGTACTTC.

The V and J genes are TRBV7-6 and TRBJ2-2, with TRBD1 identical over 7 bases. The J segment lost 8 bases and the V segment lost 5 bases, leaving 17 bases of the junction unmatched. Germline-derived CDR1 and CDR2 are SGHVS and FNYEAQ. This CDR3 contains 17 residues. This CDR3 is CASSPFRPQGLLGELFF. CDR3 bases: TGTGCCAGCAGCCCCTTTCGACCACAGGGGCTTTTAGGGGAGCTGTTTTTT.

The V and J genes are TRBV21-1 and TRBJ2-7. TRBV21-1 is classified as a pseudogene. The CDR3 loop spans 15 amino acids. The CDR3 protein is CASREGRRYAYEQYF. The CDR3 DNA follows: TGTGCCAGCAGGGAAGGACGGAGATATGCCTACGAGCAGTACTTC.